Below, 26 T cell receptor beta chains from the same sample are listed, as sequenced in a study of OX40 agonist ivuxolimab in advanced cancers. Profiling relied on immunoSEQ multiplex PCR, and the TCRdb table lists in-frame clones only, not all of them. The sample holds 65,000 to 75,000 clones, more than 75% seen once. The material was CD4+ or CD8+ T cells sorted from blood, obtained in a trial of the OX40 agonist ivuxolimab. The receptors originated from an adult with an advanced solid tumor such as melanoma, head and neck, liver or kidney cancer.

V is TRBV7-2 and J is TRBJ2-5; D call uncertain. Trimming cost V 3 bases and J 5 bases, with 10 bases left between them. The V gene's germline CDR1 is SGHTA and CDR2 FQGNSA. The CDR3 totals 13 residues. CDR3 residues: CASSFTGLETQYF. As DNA, the CDR3 is TGTGCCAGCAGCTTCACGGGTCTTGAGACCCAGTACTTC.

The chain couples TRBV7-2 to TRBJ2-2; TRBD2 agrees at 7 bases. The junction had 8 bases not matched to a gene; V was cut back by 8 bases and J by 5 bases. The CDR3 covers 14 residues. From germline, CDR1 is SGHTA and CDR2 FQGNSA. The CDR3 bases are TGTGCCAGCTCCCTCCAAGCGGGGACCGGGGAGCTGTTTTTT. This codes for CASSLQAGTGELFF.

The gene calls are TRBV10-3 and TRBJ1-5; D uncertain. This CDR3 has 14 amino acids. The germline V gene encodes CDR1 ENHRY and CDR2 SYGVKD. Trimming left V 2 bases short and J 8 bases short, with 13 bases between. Here the CDR3 DNA reads TGTGCCATCAGTGAGCAGCGAGGTACGGAGCCCCAGCATTTT. This translates into CAISEQRGTEPQHF.

The rearrangement joins TRBV28 to TRBJ1-3; D gene ambiguous. V gave up 11 bases and J gave up 3 bases, with 17 bases separating them. Looked up from germline, CDR1 is MDHEN and CDR2 is SYDVKM. The CDR3 is 14 residues long. Here the CDR3 reads CASRGRVGGNTIYF. The CDR3 nucleotides read TGTGCCTCACGAGGGCGGGTTGGTGGAAACACCATATATTTT. Supplemented by reference TRBV28 and TRBJ1-3, the full variable domain reads DVKVTQSSRYLVKRTGEKVFLECVQDMDHENMFWYRQDPGLGLRLIYFSYDVKMKEKGDIPEGYSVSREKKERFSLILESASTNQTSMYLCASRGRVGGNTIYFGEGSWLTVV.

The V and J genes are TRBV6-1 and TRBJ2-7, with TRBD2 identical over 8 bases. Germline V gene lookup returns CDR1 MNHNS and CDR2 SASEGT. Trimming cost V 7 bases and J 3 bases; bases outside gene matches: 8. The CDR3 loop spans 14 amino acids. The DNA for the CDR3 is TGTGCCAGCAAGACCCGGGAGGGAAGCTACGAGCAGTACTTC. It encodes CASKTREGSYEQYF.

This clone was counted a few times. The J gene is TRBJ2-6, the V gene TRBV19, with a possible D match to TRBD2 (7 bases). The germline gives CDR1 LNHDA, CDR2 SQIVND (reference sequence). Trimming removed 5 bases at V and 0 bases at J, with 14 bases between. The CDR3 is 17 residues long. The CDR3 spells CASSPMGGASGANVLTF. The CDR3 nucleotides are TGTGCCAGTAGTCCCATGGGGGGGGCCTCTGGGGCCAACGTCCTGACTTTC.

V gene TRBV11-3 combines with J gene TRBJ2-3; 10 nucleotides align to TRBD2. Per the germline V gene, CDR1 is SGHNT and CDR2 is YENEEA. V lost 5 bases to trimming and J lost 1 base; unmatched junction nucleotides: 3. The CDR3 has 15 amino acids. CDR3 sequence: CASSKTSGRTDTQYF. The CDR3 coding sequence is TGTGCCAGCAGCAAGACTAGCGGGCGCACAGATACGCAGTATTTT. The full variable domain, its missing parts supplied by reference TRBV11-3 and TRBJ2-3, is EAGVVQSPRYKIIEKKQPVAFWCNPISGHNTLYWYLQNLGQGPELLIRYENEEAVDDSQLPKDRFSAERLKGVDSTLKIQPAELGDSAVYLCASSKTSGRTDTQYFGPGTRLTVL.

V and J are TRBV20-1 and TRBJ2-1; no clear D. This CDR3 is built from 9 residues. Germline-derived CDR1 and CDR2 are DFQATT and SNEGSKA (reference sequence). The CDR3 DNA follows: TGCAGCCCCTCTGGGGAGCAGTTCTTC. It translates to CSPSGEQFF.

This sequence joins TRBV2 and TRBJ1-3, with 7 bases lining up with TRBD1. Germline V gives CDR1 SNHLY, CDR2 FYNNEI. CDR3 size: 14 residues. The V and J ends lost 6 bases and 4 bases, in that order; junction bases with no gene match: 6. The CDR3 is CASRGDSWGNTIYF. The DNA for the CDR3 is TGTGCCAGCAGGGGGGACAGCTGGGGAAACACCATATATTTT.

This clone was observed once. V and J are TRBV18 and TRBJ1-1; D is undetermined. Per the germline V gene, CDR1 is KGHSH and CDR2 is LQKENI. Trimming removed 5 bases at V and 3 bases at J, with 16 bases between. The length of the CDR3 is 15 residues. CDR3 protein: CASSNFRFMDTEAFF. CDR3 in DNA: TGTGCCAGCTCAAATTTTAGGTTCATGGACACTGAAGCTTTCTTT.

The J gene is TRBJ2-2, the V gene TRBV5-1; weak D call: TRBD2 (6 bases). The CDR3 length is 13 residues. Germline loops: CDR1 SGHRS, CDR2 YFSETQ. Deletions cut 4 bases from V and 6 bases from J, with 10 bases between. The CDR3 is CASSGTGAGELFF. For the CDR3, the DNA is TGCGCCAGCAGCGGCACGGGGGCCGGGGAGCTGTTTTTT.

The rearrangement uses TRBV4-2 and TRBJ2-2; a possible D gene is TRBD2 (7 bases). From germline, CDR1 is LGHNA and CDR2 YNFKEQ. V lost 3 bases, J lost 5 bases, and 19 bases lay in between. The CDR3 has 17 residues. CDR3 DNA: TGTGCCAGCAGCCACGACCGAGGGGGGGTGGGAACCGGGGAGCTGTTTTTT. The encoded protein is CASSHDRGGVGTGELFF.

This clone has more than one count but fewer than ten. V and J are TRBV29-1 and TRBJ2-7; D unclear. Germline-derived CDR1 and CDR2 are SQVTM and ANQGSEA. V lost 0 bases and J 5 bases, leaving 5 bases between the germline ends. This CDR3 comprises 11 residues. The CDR3 DNA reads as TGCAGCGTTGAAGAGTTCGACGAGCAGTACTTC. It encodes CSVEEFDEQYF.

This chain joins TRBV30 and TRBJ2-4, with D possibly TRBD2 on 6 matching bases. V lost 0 bases, J lost 1 base, and 10 bases lay in between. The CDR3 has 15 residues. In germline, CDR1 is GTSNPN, CDR2 SVGIG (reference sequence). The CDR3 DNA reads TGTGCCTGGAGTGTATGGGACTCGGCCAAAAACATTCAGTACTTC. It specifies CAWSVWDSAKNIQYF.

This clone was picked up a small number of times. V is TRBV11-1 and J is TRBJ1-4; D is possibly TRBD1 (6 bases). Germline-derived CDR1 and CDR2 are SGHAT and FQDESV (reference sequence). Trimming pared 5 bases from V and 7 bases from J, leaving 14 bases between. The CDR3 is made up of 14 amino acids. The CDR3 DNA reads as TGTGCCAGCAGCGAACACCAGGGGACTGAAAAACTGTTTTTT. Translating it yields CASSEHQGTEKLFF.

This chain links TRBV27 with TRBJ2-5; a possible D gene is TRBD2 (6 bases). The CDR3 is 14 residues long. V lost 5 bases and J 2 bases, leaving 12 bases between the germline ends. Germline CDR1 is MNHEY and CDR2 is SMNVEV (reference sequence). The chain's CDR3 is CASSQRDLQETQYF. CDR3 coding DNA: TGTGCCAGCAGTCAACGGGACTTACAAGAGACCCAGTACTTC.

V gene TRBV5-1 combines with J gene TRBJ2-7, with D possibly being TRBD2 (5 bases). V was cut by 2 bases and J by 5 bases, with 11 bases left in between. Germline CDR1 is SGHRS and CDR2 is YFSETQ. The CDR3 length is 13 residues. This CDR3 reads CASSFIRGNEQYF. Here the CDR3 DNA reads TGCGCCAGCAGCTTCATTCGGGGAAACGAGCAGTACTTC.

This chain's CDR3 is CASSQDTDNYGYTF. The CDR3 coding sequence is TGTGCCAGCAGCCAAGACACCGATAACTATGGCTACACCTTC. This rearrangement joins TRBV5-6 to TRBJ1-2; D not resolved. Trimming cost V 4 bases and J 1 base, with 11 bases left between them. CDR1 is SGHDT and CDR2 is YYEEEE in the germline V gene. This CDR3 spans 14 amino acids.

The V call is TRBV6-1, the J call TRBJ1-2; no clear D gene. Germline-derived CDR1 and CDR2 are MNHNS and SASEGT. The CDR3 is 12 residues long. The V end lost 8 bases, the J end lost 4 bases, and 11 bases lay between the germline ends. CDR3 nucleotides: TGTGCCAGCGCCTATTCATCCTATGGCTACACCTTC. As protein: CASAYSSYGYTF.

The chain combines TRBV5-1 with TRBJ1-2, with 11 bases aligning to TRBD1. The CDR3 is 15 residues long. The junction had 11 bases not matched to a gene; V was cut back by 4 bases and J by 9 bases. Per the germline V gene, CDR1 is SGHRS and CDR2 is YFSETQ. CDR3 bases: TGCGCCAGCAGCCTACCGGACAGGGGGCCTGGGAGCTACACCTTC. Translating it yields CASSLPDRGPGSYTF.

The gene calls are TRBV9 and TRBJ2-3, with D perhaps TRBD2 (5 bases). V lost 0 bases and J lost 6, with 14 bases in between. This CDR3 contains 15 residues. Germline CDR1 SGDLS, CDR2 YYNGEE. The CDR3 nucleotides read TGTGCCAGCAGCGTAGATATATACCCGGGGGATACGCAGTATTTT. Translated: CASSVDIYPGDTQYF.

This clone has a handful of counts. This sequence joins TRBV5-4 and TRBJ2-5; possible D gene TRBD1, 6 bases. This CDR3 spans 14 amino acids. The germline CDR1 and CDR2 sequences are SGHNT and YYREEE (reference sequence). Trimming stripped 4 bases from V and 5 bases from J, with 15 bases between. CDR3 sequence reads: CASSNDRTEETQYF. Here the CDR3 DNA reads TGTGCCAGCAGCAACGACAGGACTGAGGAGACCCAGTACTTC.

This clone showed up just once. The chain is built from TRBV7-9 and TRBJ1-3; unclear D gene. V was shortened by 5 bases and J by 0 bases, with 14 bases between the two germline ends. The CDR3 contains 16 residues. Germline values: CDR1 SEHNR, CDR2 FQNEAQ (reference sequence). CDR3 bases: TGTGCCAGCAGCCCATCGGGCACCCTCTCTGGAAACACCATATATTTT. The encoded protein is CASSPSGTLSGNTIYF.

This clone was found a few times. The gene calls are TRBV20-1 and TRBJ1-1; D gene uncertain. CDR3 size: 11 residues. The ends were cut back, 3 bases at V and 1 base at J, with 3 bases in the middle. Germline CDR1 DFQATT, CDR2 SNEGSKA (reference sequence). The CDR3 protein is CSASKNTEAFF. The CDR3 nucleotides read TGCAGTGCTAGTAAGAACACTGAAGCTTTCTTT.

V and J are TRBV6-1 and TRBJ1-1; D is perhaps TRBD1 (6 bases). Per germline, CDR1 MNHNS and CDR2 SASEGT. Deletions cut 7 bases from V and 1 base from J, with 13 bases between. CDR3 length equals 14 residues. CDR3 nucleotide sequence: TGTGCCAGCATCGAAGGGGGGGGGAACACTGAAGCTTTCTTT. Protein product: CASIEGGGNTEAFF.

This chain uses TRBV28 with TRBJ2-7, with D unresolved. With 8 bases removed from V and 2 bases from J, the gap between germline ends came to 7 bases. CDR3 size: 11 residues. Germline V gene data show CDR1 as MDHEN and CDR2 as SYDVKM. The CDR3 spells CASGNPYEQYF. For the CDR3, the DNA is TGTGCCAGCGGGAACCCCTACGAGCAGTACTTC.